This TCR beta chain was observed in a study of OX40 agonist ivuxolimab in advanced cancers. General study points: Antigen specificity was not determined for the expanded peripheral T cells. Some nonresponders likewise displayed low normalized T-cell clonal expansion.

Sequencing was performed with immunoSEQ multiplex PCR; in TCRdb, only in-frame clones are kept and a portion is missing. The sample lists fewer than 85,000 clones, around 86% occurring once. As concerns this clone: The antigen remains undetermined.

This CDR3 spans 17 amino acids. Germline V CDR1 and CDR2: GTSNPN, SVGIG (reference sequence). V dropped 0 bases and J dropped 7; count of bases not matched to a gene: 9. The chain carries TRBV30 and TRBJ1-6; 10 nucleotides line up with TRBD1. The source was CD4+ or CD8+ T cells sorted from blood, collected in a trial of the OX40 agonist ivuxolimab. The clonotype originates from an adult with an advanced solid tumor such as melanoma, head and neck, liver or kidney cancer. The CDR3 region is CAWSVGGWGQGNSPLHF. The DNA for the CDR3 is TGTGCCTGGAGTGTAGGCGGATGGGGACAGGGGAATTCACCCCTCCACTTT.